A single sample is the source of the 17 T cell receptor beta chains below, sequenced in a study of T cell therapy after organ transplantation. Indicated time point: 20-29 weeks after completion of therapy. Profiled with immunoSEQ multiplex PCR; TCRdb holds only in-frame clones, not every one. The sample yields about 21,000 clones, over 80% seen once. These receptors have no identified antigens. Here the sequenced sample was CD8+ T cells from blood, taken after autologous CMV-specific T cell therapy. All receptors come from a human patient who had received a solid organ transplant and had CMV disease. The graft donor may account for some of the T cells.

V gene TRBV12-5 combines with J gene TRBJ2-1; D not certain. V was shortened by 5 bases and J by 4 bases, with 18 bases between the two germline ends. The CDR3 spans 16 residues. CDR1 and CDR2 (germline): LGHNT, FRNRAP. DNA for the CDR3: TGTGCTAGTGGTCCCCCCAAGGTGGGTGAATACAATGAGCAGTTCTTC. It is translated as CASGPPKVGEYNEQFF.

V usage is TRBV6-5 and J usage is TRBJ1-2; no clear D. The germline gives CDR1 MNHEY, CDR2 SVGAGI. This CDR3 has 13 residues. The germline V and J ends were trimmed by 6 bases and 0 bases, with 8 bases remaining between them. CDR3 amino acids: CASSRTPNYGYTF. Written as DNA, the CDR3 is TGTGCCAGCAGCCGCACCCCTAACTATGGCTACACCTTC.

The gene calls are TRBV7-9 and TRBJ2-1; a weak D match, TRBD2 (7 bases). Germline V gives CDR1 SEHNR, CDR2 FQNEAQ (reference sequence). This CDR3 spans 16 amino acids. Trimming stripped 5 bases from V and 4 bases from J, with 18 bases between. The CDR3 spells CASSGGGGTPYNEQFF. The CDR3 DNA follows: TGTGCCAGCAGCGGGGGCGGGGGTACCCCTTACAATGAGCAGTTCTTC.

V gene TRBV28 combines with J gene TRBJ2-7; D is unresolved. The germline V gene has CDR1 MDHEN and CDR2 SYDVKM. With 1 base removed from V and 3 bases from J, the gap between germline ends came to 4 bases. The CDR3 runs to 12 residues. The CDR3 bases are TGTGCCAGCAGTTTATCCAACTACGAGCAGTACTTC. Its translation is CASSLSNYEQYF.

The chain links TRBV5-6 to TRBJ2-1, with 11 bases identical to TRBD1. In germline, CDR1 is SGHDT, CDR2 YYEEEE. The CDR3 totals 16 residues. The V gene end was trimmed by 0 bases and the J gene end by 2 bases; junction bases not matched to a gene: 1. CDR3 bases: TGTGCCAGCAGCTTGGGGACAGGGGGCACCTACAATGAGCAGTTCTTC. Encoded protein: CASSLGTGGTYNEQFF.

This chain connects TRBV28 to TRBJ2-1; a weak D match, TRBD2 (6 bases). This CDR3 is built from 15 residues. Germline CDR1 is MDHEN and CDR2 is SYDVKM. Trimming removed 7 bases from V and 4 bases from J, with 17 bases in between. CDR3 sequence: CASTHPGRGYNEQFF. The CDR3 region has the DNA TGTGCCAGCACCCATCCTGGCCGGGGGTACAATGAGCAGTTCTTC.

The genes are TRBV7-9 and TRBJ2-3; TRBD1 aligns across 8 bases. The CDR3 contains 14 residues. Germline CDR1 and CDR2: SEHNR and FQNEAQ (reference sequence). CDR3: CVSTGGTRVDTQYF. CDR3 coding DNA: TGTGTATCCACAGGGGGGACTCGGGTAGATACGCAGTATTTT.

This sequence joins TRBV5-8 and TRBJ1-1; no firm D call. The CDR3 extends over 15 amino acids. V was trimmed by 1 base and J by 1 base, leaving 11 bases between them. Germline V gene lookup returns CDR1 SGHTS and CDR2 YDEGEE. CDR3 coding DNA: TGTGCCAGCAGCTTGTCGAGACTCTGGAACACTGAAGCTTTCTTT. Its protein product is CASSLSRLWNTEAFF.

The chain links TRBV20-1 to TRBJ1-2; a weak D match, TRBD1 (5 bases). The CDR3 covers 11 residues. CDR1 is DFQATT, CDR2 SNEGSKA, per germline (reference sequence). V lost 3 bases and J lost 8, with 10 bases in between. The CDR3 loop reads CSARTDRGYTF. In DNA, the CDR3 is TGCAGTGCTAGGACAGATAGAGGCTACACCTTC.

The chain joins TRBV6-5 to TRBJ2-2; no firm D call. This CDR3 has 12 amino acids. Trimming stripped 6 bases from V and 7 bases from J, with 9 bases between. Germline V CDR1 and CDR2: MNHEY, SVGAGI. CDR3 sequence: CASRRIDGELFF. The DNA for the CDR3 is TGTGCCAGCAGAAGGATAGACGGGGAGCTGTTTTTT.

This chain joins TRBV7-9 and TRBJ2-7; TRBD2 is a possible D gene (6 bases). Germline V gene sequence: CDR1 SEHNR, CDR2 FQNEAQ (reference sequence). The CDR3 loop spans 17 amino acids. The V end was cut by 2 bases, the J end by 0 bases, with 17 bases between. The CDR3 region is CASSLIPQRAFSYEQYF. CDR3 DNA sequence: TGTGCCAGCAGCTTAATCCCCCAGCGGGCCTTCTCCTACGAGCAGTACTTC.

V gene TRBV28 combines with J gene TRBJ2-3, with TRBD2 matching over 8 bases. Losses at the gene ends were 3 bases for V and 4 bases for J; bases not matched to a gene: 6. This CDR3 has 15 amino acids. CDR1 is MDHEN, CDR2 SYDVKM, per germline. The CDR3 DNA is TGTGCCAGCAGTTTTCTGCGGGAGGCCCCAGATACGCAGTATTTT. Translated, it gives CASSFLREAPDTQYF.

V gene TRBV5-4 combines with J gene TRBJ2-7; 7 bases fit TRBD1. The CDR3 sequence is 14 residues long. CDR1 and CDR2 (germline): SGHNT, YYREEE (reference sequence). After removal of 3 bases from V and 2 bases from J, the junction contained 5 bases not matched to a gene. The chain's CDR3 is CASSSRDSAYEQYF. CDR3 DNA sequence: TGTGCCAGCAGCTCCCGGGACAGTGCCTACGAGCAGTACTTC.

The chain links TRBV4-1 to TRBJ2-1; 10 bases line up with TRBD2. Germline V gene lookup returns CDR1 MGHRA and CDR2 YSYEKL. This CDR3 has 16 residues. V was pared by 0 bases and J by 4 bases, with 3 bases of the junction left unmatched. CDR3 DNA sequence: TGCGCCAGCAGCCAAGAAGGGACTAGCGTGTACAATGAGCAGTTCTTC. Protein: CASSQEGTSVYNEQFF.

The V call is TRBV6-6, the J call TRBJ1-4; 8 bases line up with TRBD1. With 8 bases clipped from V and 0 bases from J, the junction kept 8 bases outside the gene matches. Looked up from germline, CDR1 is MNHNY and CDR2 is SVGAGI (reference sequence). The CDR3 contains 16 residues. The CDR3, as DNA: TGTGCCAGCGACTACAGGGGGGTCGCAACTAATGAAAAACTGTTTTTT. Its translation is CASDYRGVATNEKLFF.

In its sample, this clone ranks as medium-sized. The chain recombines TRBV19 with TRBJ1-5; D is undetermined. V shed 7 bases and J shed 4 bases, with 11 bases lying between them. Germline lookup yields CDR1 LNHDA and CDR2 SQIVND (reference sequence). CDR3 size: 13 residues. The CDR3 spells CASNPWGNQPQHF. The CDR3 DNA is TGTGCCAGTAACCCCTGGGGTAATCAGCCCCAGCATTTT.

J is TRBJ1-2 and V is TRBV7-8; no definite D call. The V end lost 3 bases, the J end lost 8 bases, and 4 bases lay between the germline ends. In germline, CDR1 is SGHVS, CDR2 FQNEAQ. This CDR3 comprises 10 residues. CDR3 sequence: CASSLGGYTF. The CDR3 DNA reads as TGTGCCAGCAGCTTGGGGGGCTACACCTTC.